This T cell receptor beta chain was recovered during a study of CD8 T cells in ankylosing spondylitis. Study-level points and caveats: Reports of some motif variants in reactive arthritis synovial fluid and blood predate this one. For ankylosing spondylitis blood, a TCR beta motif of under ten highly homologous variants appeared characteristic.

As concerns this clonotype: As yet, its antigen is unknown.

The CDR3 runs to 15 residues. Germline loops: CDR1 WSHSY, CDR2 SAAADI. V shed 3 bases and J shed 6 bases, with 18 bases lying between them. From the 5' RACE reads, TCRdb called clonotypes with MiXCR, one entry per CDR3 protein. The sample includes over 700,000 distinct CDR3 sequences, roughly 19% of them seen just once. Sequencing was carried out using blood, either unsorted or a sorted T cell fraction (not recorded which). The TCR comes from a male donor with ankylosing spondylitis. This sequence joins TRBV10-2 and TRBJ2-7, with a possible D match to TRBD1 (5 bases). CDR3 coding DNA: TGCGCCAGCAGTGAAGGAGTACAGGTTTTATTCGAGCAGTACTTC. This gives the protein CASSEGVQVLFEQYF.